The 20 T cell receptor beta chains below come from one sample, sequenced in a study of T cells in Graves' hyperthyroidism and ophthalmopathy. The source material, RNA transcripts, was used to amplify TCR beta CDR3 regions. TCR CDR3 regions were first amplified by RT-PCR with HTBI primers. TCRdb redid the calling of the multiplex PCR reads with MiXCR, one entry per CDR3 protein. This table holds approximately 300,000 distinct CDR3 sequences, 15% to 20% found once. Sequencing was done on a sample of blood. The source of these receptors is an older woman with Graves' ophthalmopathy.

J is TRBJ1-6 and V is TRBV10-1, with D possibly matching TRBD1 (5 bases). Trimming pared 2 bases from V and 9 bases from J, leaving 11 bases between. Germline loops: CDR1 WNHNN, CDR2 SYGVQD (reference sequence). The CDR3 contains 14 residues. The CDR3 DNA is TGCGCCAGCAGTGAGGATCTCAGGGCTTCACCCCTCCACTTT. Protein product: CASSEDLRASPLHF.

This clonotype was seen at least ten times. The V gene is TRBV10-3, the J gene TRBJ1-2; 7 nucleotides line up with TRBD1. The trim removed 4 bases at V and 2 bases at J, leaving 13 bases unmatched. From germline, CDR1 is ENHRY and CDR2 SYGVKD. This CDR3 has 17 residues. The CDR3 DNA follows: TGTGCCATCAGTGTTGGATCGGGACAGCCGACGAACTATGGCTACACCTTC. Translated: CAISVGSGQPTNYGYTF.

This clonotype appeared many times. The chain combines TRBV7-2 with TRBJ2-7; D possibly corresponds to TRBD2 (5 bases). The V gene's germline CDR1 is SGHTA and CDR2 FQGNSA. Between the trimmed V and J ends, which lost 1 base and 1 base, there was a span of 11 bases. This CDR3 comprises 15 residues. CDR3: CASSLDRTASYEQYF. For the CDR3, the DNA is TGTGCCAGCAGCTTAGATCGGACTGCTTCCTACGAGCAGTACTTC. The whole variable domain, remainder taken from reference TRBV7-2 and TRBJ2-7, is GAGVSQSPSNKVTEKGKDVELRCDPISGHTALYWYRQSLGQGLEFLIYFQGNSAPDKSGLPSDRFSAERTGGSVSTLTIQRTQQEDSAVYLCASSLDRTASYEQYFGPGTRLTVT.

The CDR3 region is CASSLKTGQYEQYF. For the CDR3, the DNA is TGTGCCAGCAGCTTGAAGACAGGTCAATACGAGCAGTACTTC. V usage is TRBV2 and J usage is TRBJ2-7, with D perhaps matching TRBD1 (6 bases). CDR1 and CDR2 (germline): SNHLY, FYNNEI. V was trimmed by 6 bases and J by 4 bases, leaving 16 bases between them. The CDR3 runs to 14 residues.

This chain links TRBV20-1 with TRBJ2-7; 10 bases line up with TRBD1. From germline, CDR1 is DFQATT and CDR2 SNEGSKA (reference sequence). J lost 2 bases, V lost 5 bases, and 3 bases had no gene match. This CDR3 contains 13 residues. DNA of the CDR3: TGCAGTGCTGGACAGGGGGGGACCTACGAGCAGTACTTC. This sequence encodes CSAGQGGTYEQYF.

The chain uses TRBV5-4 and TRBJ1-1; possible D gene TRBD1, 5 bases. The V end was cut by 0 bases, the J end by 3 bases, with 12 bases between. Per the germline V gene, CDR1 is SGHNT and CDR2 is YYREEE (reference sequence). The CDR3 is made up of 15 amino acids. The CDR3 spells CASSLGGSLDTEAFF. The DNA of the CDR3 is TGTGCCAGCAGCTTGGGGGGGTCATTGGACACTGAAGCTTTCTTT.

This clonotype was observed at least ten times. V and J are TRBV6-2 or TRBV6-3 and TRBJ1-2; a possible D gene is TRBD1 (6 bases). The germline V and J ends were trimmed by 5 bases and 5 bases, with 15 bases remaining between them. CDR3 length: 14 residues. Germline loops: CDR1 MNHEY, CDR2 SVGEGT. DNA of the CDR3: TGTGCCAGCAGTCGCGGGACAAGAACTTATGGCTACACCTTC. This sequence encodes CASSRGTRTYGYTF.

V usage is TRBV11-2 and J usage is TRBJ2-3; TRBD1 matches 12 bases. The CDR3 is 16 residues long. Germline-derived CDR1 and CDR2 are SGHAT and FQNNGV. The junction had 10 bases not matched to a gene; V was cut back by 9 bases and J by 3 bases. This CDR3 reads CASGGGTGGATDTQYF. The DNA for the CDR3 is TGTGCCAGTGGGGGGGGGACAGGGGGCGCAACAGATACGCAGTATTTT.

The chain links TRBV10-1 to TRBJ2-7; 7 nucleotides line up with TRBD2. CDR1 is WNHNN, CDR2 SYGVQD, per germline (reference sequence). After removal of 4 bases from V and 3 bases from J, the junction contained 3 bases not matched to a gene. The CDR3 extends over 13 amino acids. CDR3 protein: CASSAAGNYEQYF. In DNA, the CDR3 is TGCGCCAGCAGTGCAGCGGGAAACTACGAGCAGTACTTC.

The V and J genes are TRBV20-1 and TRBJ1-2; D perhaps matches TRBD1 (6 bases). The CDR3 runs 12 residues. Germline V lookup: CDR1 DFQATT, CDR2 SNEGSKA (reference sequence). Trimming removed 6 bases from V and 8 bases from J, with 16 bases in between. In DNA, the CDR3 is TGCAGTGCACTGGGGGGCTTTGAAGGCTACACCTTC. Amino acid sequence: CSALGGFEGYTF.

At least ten counts were recorded for this clonotype. This chain connects TRBV7-9 to TRBJ1-1; D not certain. Between the trimmed V and J ends, which lost 10 bases and 3 bases, there was a span of 9 bases. Germline CDR1 and CDR2: SEHNR and FQNEAQ (reference sequence). The CDR3 is made up of 11 amino acids. This chain's CDR3 is CATPEYTEAFF. CDR3 coding DNA: TGTGCCACTCCAGAGTACACTGAAGCTTTCTTT.

This clonotype was seen repeatedly, ten times or more. J is TRBJ1-1 and V is TRBV6-2 or TRBV6-3; D not certain. Trimming stripped 6 bases from V and 1 base from J, with 9 bases between. Germline assignment: CDR1 MNHEY and CDR2 SVGEGT. This CDR3 is built from 13 residues. CDR3 nucleotides: TGTGCCAGCAGCGCCACAGAGAACACTGAAGCTTTCTTT. It encodes CASSATENTEAFF.

This clonotype showed up many times. The CDR3 coding sequence is TGTGCCAGCAGTTTAACCCTTGGGGCCGGGACTAGCGGGAGGCGGGTGACCCAGTACTTC. Translation: CASSLTLGAGTSGRRVTQYF. The rearrangement uses TRBV28 and TRBJ2-5; 15 bases line up with TRBD2. The germline CDR1 and CDR2 sequences are MDHEN and SYDVKM. This CDR3 has 20 residues. The V and J ends lost 2 bases and 7 bases, in that order; junction bases with no gene match: 17.

This clonotype was seen only a few times. The rearrangement links TRBV5-6 to TRBJ1-5; D is ambiguous. The CDR3 covers 14 residues. Germline CDR1 reads SGHDT; CDR2 reads YYEEEE. V was cut by 5 bases and J by 0 bases, with 9 bases left in between. The CDR3 sequence is CASSWAISNQPQHF. The CDR3 region has the DNA TGTGCCAGCAGTTGGGCGATTAGCAATCAGCCCCAGCATTTT. The whole variable domain, remainder taken from reference TRBV5-6 and TRBJ1-5, is DAGVTQSPTHLIKTRGQQVTLRCSPKSGHDTVSWYQQALGQGPQFIFQYYEEEERQRGNFPDRFSGHQFPNYSSELNVNALLLGDSALYLCASSWAISNQPQHFGDGTRLSIL.

For this clonotype: One base away lies a much larger clone, so this may be a sequencing read error. CDR3 sequence reads: CASSPHREEWETQYF. In DNA form, the CDR3 reads TGTGCCAGCAGTCCTCACAGGGAGGAGTGGGAGACCCAGTACTTC. The chain carries TRBV12-3 or TRBV12-4 and TRBJ2-5; D may match TRBD1 or TRBD2 (6 bases each). Trimming removed 5 bases from V and 5 bases from J, with 18 bases in between. The CDR3 contains 15 residues.

This clonotype has ten or more counts. The rearrangement links TRBV3-1 to TRBJ1-6; D call uncertain. V gave up 1 base and J gave up 8 bases, with 9 bases separating them. The CDR3 sequence is 14 residues long. Germline CDR1 and CDR2: LGHDT and YNNKEL (reference sequence). The chain's CDR3 is CASSQGTGDSPLHF. The CDR3 DNA sequence: TGTGCCAGCAGCCAAGGGACTGGTGATTCACCCCTCCACTTT.

This clonotype was detected only a few times. The chain recombines TRBV3-1 with TRBJ2-3; 10 bases match TRBD2. The CDR3 is made up of 16 amino acids. The germline gives CDR1 LGHDT, CDR2 YNNKEL (reference sequence). V lost 5 bases, J lost 3 bases, and 8 bases stayed unmatched. CDR3 in amino acids: CASSVQAGGRTDTQYF. The CDR3 DNA sequence: TGTGCCAGCAGCGTCCAAGCGGGGGGGCGGACAGATACGCAGTATTTT.

This clonotype was recorded a few times. The V gene is TRBV28, the J gene TRBJ2-5, with 11 bases that match TRBD1. From germline, CDR1 is MDHEN and CDR2 SYDVKM. Trimming cost V 4 bases and J 7 bases; bases outside gene matches: 14. This CDR3 region has 17 residues. The CDR3 loop reads CASSSLRTGGSLGTQYF. The CDR3 DNA sequence: TGTGCCAGCAGTTCCTTAAGGACAGGGGGCTCTTTAGGGACCCAGTACTTC.

V gene TRBV5-4 combines with J gene TRBJ2-7; 11 bases align to TRBD2. Germline V lookup: CDR1 SGHNT, CDR2 YYREEE (reference sequence). J lost 5 bases, V lost 0 bases, and 10 bases had no gene match. The CDR3 consists of 17 residues. The CDR3 loop is CASSLGWPSGGTNEQYF. For the CDR3, the DNA is TGTGCCAGCAGCTTGGGTTGGCCTAGCGGGGGGACCAACGAGCAGTACTTC.

This chain uses TRBV5-8 with TRBJ2-5; D possibly corresponds to TRBD2 (6 bases). The CDR3 has 16 amino acids. Germline V gene lookup returns CDR1 SGHTS and CDR2 YDEGEE. V was trimmed by 0 bases and J by 2 bases, leaving 14 bases between them. CDR3 sequence (DNA): TGTGCCAGCAGCTTGGATCGGGGGTCGGTACAAGAGACCCAGTACTTC. Translation: CASSLDRGSVQETQYF.